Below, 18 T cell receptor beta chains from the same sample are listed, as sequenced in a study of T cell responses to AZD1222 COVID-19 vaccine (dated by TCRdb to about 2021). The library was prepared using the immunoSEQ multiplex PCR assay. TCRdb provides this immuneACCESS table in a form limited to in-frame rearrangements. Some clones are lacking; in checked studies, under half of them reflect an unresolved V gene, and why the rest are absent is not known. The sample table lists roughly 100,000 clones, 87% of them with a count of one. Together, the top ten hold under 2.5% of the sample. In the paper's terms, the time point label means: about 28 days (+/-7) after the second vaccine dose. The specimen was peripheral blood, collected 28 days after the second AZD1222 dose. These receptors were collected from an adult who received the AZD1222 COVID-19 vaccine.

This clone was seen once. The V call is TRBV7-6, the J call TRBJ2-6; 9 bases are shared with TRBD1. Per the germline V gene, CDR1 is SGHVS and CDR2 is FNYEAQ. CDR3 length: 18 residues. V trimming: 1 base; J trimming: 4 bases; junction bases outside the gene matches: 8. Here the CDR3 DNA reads TGTGCCAGCAGCTTAGACCCGACAGGGGGATCAGGGGCCAACGTCCTGACTTTC. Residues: CASSLDPTGGSGANVLTF.

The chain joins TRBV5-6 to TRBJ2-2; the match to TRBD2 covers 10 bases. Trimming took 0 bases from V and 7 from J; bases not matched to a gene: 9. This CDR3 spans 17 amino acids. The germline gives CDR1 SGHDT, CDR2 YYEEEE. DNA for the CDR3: TGTGCCAGCAGCTTGGGGCTAGCGGGGGTTGGCGTCGGGGAGCTGTTTTTT. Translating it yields CASSLGLAGVGVGELFF.

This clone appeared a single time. The CDR3 protein is CASSPLRGNEQFF. CDR3 nucleotides: TGTGCCAGCTCACCACTTAGGGGCAATGAGCAGTTCTTC. The chain couples TRBV18 to TRBJ2-1; possibly TRBD1 for D (5 bases). This CDR3 comprises 13 residues. Trimming stripped 1 base from V and 6 bases from J, with 7 bases between. Germline V gene data show CDR1 as KGHSH and CDR2 as LQKENI.

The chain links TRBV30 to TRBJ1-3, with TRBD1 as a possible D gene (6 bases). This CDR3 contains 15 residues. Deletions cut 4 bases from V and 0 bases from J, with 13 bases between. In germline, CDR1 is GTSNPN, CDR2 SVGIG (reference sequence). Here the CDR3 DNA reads TGTGCCTGGAATTCAGGGGCTGGCTCTGGAAACACCATATATTTT. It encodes CAWNSGAGSGNTIYF. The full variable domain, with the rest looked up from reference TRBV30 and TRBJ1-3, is SQTIHQWPATLVQPVGSPLSLECTVEGTSNPNLYWYRQAAGRGLQLLFYSVGIGQISSEVPQNLSASRPQDRQFILSSKKLLLSDSGFYLCAWNSGAGSGNTIYFGEGSWLTVV.

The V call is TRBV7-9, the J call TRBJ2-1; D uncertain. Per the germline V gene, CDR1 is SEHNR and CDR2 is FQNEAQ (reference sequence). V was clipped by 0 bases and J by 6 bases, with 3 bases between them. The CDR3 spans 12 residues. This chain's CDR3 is CASSLAFNEQFF. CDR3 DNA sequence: TGTGCCAGCAGCTTAGCTTTCAATGAGCAGTTCTTC.

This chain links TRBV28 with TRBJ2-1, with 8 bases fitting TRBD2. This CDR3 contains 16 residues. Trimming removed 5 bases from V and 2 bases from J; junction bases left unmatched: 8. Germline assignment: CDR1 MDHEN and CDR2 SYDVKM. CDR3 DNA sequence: TGTGCCAGCAGTCCCATTAGCGGGATAACCTACAATGAGCAGTTCTTC. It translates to CASSPISGITYNEQFF.

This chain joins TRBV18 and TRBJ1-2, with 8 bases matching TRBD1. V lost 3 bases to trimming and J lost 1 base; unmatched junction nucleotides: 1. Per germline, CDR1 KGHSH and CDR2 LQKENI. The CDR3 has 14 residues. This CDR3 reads CASSPTGGNYGYTF. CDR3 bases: TGTGCCAGCTCACCTACAGGGGGTAACTATGGCTACACCTTC.

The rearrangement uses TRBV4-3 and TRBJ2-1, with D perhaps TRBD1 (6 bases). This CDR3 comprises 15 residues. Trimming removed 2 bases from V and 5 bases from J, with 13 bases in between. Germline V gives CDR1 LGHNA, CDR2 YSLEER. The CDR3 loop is CASSQTGTNNNEQFF. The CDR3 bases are TGCGCCAGCAGCCAAACCGGGACAAACAACAATGAGCAGTTCTTC.

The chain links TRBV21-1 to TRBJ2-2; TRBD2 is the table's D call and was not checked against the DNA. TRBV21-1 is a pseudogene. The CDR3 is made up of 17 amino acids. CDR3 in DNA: TGTGCCAGCAGCAAATCTTCGCGGAGCTACGAACACCGGGGAGCTGTTTTT. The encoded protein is CASSKSSRSYEHRGAVF.

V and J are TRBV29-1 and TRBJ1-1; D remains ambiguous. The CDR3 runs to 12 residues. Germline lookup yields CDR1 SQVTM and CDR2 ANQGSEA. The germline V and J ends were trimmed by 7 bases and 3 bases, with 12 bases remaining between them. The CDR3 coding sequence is TGCAGCGCCACCGGTTACGACACTGAAGCTTTCTTT. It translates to CSATGYDTEAFF.

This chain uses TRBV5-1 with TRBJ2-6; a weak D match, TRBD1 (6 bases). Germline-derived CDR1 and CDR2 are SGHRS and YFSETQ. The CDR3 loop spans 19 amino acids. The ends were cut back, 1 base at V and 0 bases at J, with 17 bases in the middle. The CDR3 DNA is TGCGCCAGCAGCTTGCGCTTCAGGGGTACCTTCTCTGGGGCCAACGTCCTGACTTTC. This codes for CASSLRFRGTFSGANVLTF.

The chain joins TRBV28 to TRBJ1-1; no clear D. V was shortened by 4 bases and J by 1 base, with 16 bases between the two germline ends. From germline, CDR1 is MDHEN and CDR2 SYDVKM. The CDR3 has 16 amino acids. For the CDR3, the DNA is TGTGCCAGCAGTTCCCGGTCGGGATCCGGGAACACTGAAGCTTTCTTT. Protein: CASSSRSGSGNTEAFF.

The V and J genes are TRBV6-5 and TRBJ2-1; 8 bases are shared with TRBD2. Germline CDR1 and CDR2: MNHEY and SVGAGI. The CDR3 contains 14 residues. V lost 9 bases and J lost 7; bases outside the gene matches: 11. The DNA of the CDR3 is TGTGCCAGTACTACAGCGCGGGGGGCAAATGAGCAGTTCTTC. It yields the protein CASTTARGANEQFF.

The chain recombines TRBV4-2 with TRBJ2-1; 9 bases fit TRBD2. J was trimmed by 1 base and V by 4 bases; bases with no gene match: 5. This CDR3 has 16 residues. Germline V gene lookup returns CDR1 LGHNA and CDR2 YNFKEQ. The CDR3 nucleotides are TGTGCCAGCAGCCGACGCAGCGGGAGGTCCTACAATGAGCAGTTCTTC. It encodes CASSRRSGRSYNEQFF.

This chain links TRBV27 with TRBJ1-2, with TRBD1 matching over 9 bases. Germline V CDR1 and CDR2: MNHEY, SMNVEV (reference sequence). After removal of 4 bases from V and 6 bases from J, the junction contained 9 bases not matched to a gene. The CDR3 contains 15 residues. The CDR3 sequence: CASSSFTQGAHGYTF. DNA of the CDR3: TGTGCCAGCAGTTCATTCACACAGGGGGCACATGGCTACACCTTC.

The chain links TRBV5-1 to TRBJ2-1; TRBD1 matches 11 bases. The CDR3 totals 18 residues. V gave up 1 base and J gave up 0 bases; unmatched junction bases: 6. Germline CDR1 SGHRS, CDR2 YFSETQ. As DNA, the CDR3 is TGCGCCAGCAGCTTGAGGACAGGGGGCAGCGGCTCCTACAATGAGCAGTTCTTC. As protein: CASSLRTGGSGSYNEQFF.

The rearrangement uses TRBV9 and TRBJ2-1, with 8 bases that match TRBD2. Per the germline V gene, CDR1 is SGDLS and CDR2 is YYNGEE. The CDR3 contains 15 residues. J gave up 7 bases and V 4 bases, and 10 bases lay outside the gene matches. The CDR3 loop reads CASSNTSGARNEQFF. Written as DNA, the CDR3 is TGTGCCAGCAGCAATACTAGCGGAGCCCGAAATGAGCAGTTCTTC. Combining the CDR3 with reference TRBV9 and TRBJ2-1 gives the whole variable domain DSGVTQTPKHLITATGQRVTLRCSPRSGDLSVYWYQQSLDQGLQFLIQYYNGEERAKGNILERFSAQQFPDLHSELNLSSLELGDSALYFCASSNTSGARNEQFFGPGTRLTVL.

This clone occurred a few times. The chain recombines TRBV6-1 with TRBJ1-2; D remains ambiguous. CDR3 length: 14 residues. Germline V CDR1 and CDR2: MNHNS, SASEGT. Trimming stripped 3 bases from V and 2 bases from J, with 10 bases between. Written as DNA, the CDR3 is TGTGCCAGCAGTGATCGTCTAGGGAACTATGGCTACACCTTC. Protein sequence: CASSDRLGNYGYTF.